The sequence of this T cell receptor beta chain was determined in a study of response to subunit inactivated influenza vaccine. V shed 5 bases and J shed 10 bases, with 14 bases lying between them. The CDR3 is 12 amino acids. Looked up from germline, CDR1 is SGHVS and CDR2 is FQNEAQ. With regard to this clonotype: The target antigen is unknown.

TCRdb processed the RT-PCR reads anew with MiXCR; each CDR3 protein has one entry. Seen here are under 550,000 distinct CDR3 sequences, 7.6% observed once, and the top ten hold 13%. General observations from the study: There was a suggestion from the authors that each seasonal influenza vaccination recruits few new T cells.

This TCR was sampled from a man in his fifties or sixties who received an inactivated influenza vaccine. The chain employs TRBV7-8 and TRBJ1-1; unclear D gene. The sample here was PBMCs from blood, taken roughly 24 months after vaccination. CDR3 sequence reads: CASSASVRAAFF. In DNA, the CDR3 is TGTGCCAGCAGCGCCAGCGTTAGAGCAGCTTTCTTT.